The 15 T cell receptor beta chains presented below share a single source sample, sequenced in a study of blood T cell repertoires in COVID-19. Profiled with immunoSEQ multiplex PCR; TCRdb holds only in-frame clones, not every one. This sample has roughly 120,000 clones; 70% to 90% occur once, and the top ten carry approximately 1.1%. Sequences were obtained from peripheral blood. The receptor set was obtained from a human donor in a cohort sampled during active COVID-19.

This clone was detected once. V and J are TRBV2 and TRBJ1-1; TRBD1 aligns across 8 bases. The CDR3 has 15 amino acids. The V gene's germline CDR1 is SNHLY and CDR2 FYNNEI. V lost 6 bases to trimming and J lost 3 bases; unmatched junction nucleotides: 9. The CDR3 reads CASRADRARDTEAFF. CDR3 nucleotide sequence: TGTGCCAGCAGGGCGGACAGGGCAAGGGACACTGAAGCTTTCTTT.

This clone has just one count. This chain joins TRBV5-1 and TRBJ1-2; the D is unclear. Germline V gene sequence: CDR1 SGHRS, CDR2 YFSETQ. V was shortened by 4 bases and J by 6 bases, with 13 bases between the two germline ends. This CDR3 region has 13 residues. The CDR3: CASSEGVKHGYTF. The CDR3 DNA reads TGCGCCAGCAGCGAGGGAGTGAAGCATGGCTACACCTTC.

This chain links TRBV20-1 with TRBJ1-2; TRBD1 might be the D (5 bases). Trimming took off 3 bases at V and 3 bases at J, with 14 bases between the two ends. Germline V gives CDR1 DFQATT, CDR2 SNEGSKA (reference sequence). The CDR3 spans 14 residues. Written as DNA, the CDR3 is TGCAGTGCTAGTAGGTCGGGGGTCTACTATGGCTACACCTTC. It yields the protein CSASRSGVYYGYTF.

This chain joins TRBV3-1 (or the pseudogene TRBV3-2) and TRBJ2-3; D might be TRBD2 (5 bases). Germline V gene sequence: CDR1 LGHDT, CDR2 YNNKEL (reference sequence). This CDR3 spans 14 amino acids. Trimming removed 3 bases from V and 6 bases from J, with 13 bases in between. CDR3 sequence: CASSHGGGWDTQYF. For the CDR3, the DNA is TGTGCCAGCAGCCATGGAGGCGGTTGGGATACGCAGTATTTT.

The V gene is TRBV5-4, the J gene TRBJ1-2; D uncertain. The CDR3 has 12 residues. The V gene lost 2 bases and the J gene lost 7 bases, with 9 bases spanning the gap. From germline, CDR1 is SGHNT and CDR2 YYREEE (reference sequence). Written as DNA, the CDR3 is TGTGCCAGCAGCTTTCGGGAGGGTGGCTACACCTTC. Translating it yields CASSFREGGYTF.

The genes are TRBV6-2 or TRBV6-3 and TRBJ2-3; 7 positions match TRBD2. From germline, CDR1 is MNHEY and CDR2 SVGEGT. The J segment lost 8 bases and the V segment lost 2 bases, leaving 1 base of the junction unmatched. The CDR3 sequence is 12 residues long. The CDR3 loop is CASSYGGGTQYF. The CDR3 DNA follows: TGTGCCAGCAGTTACGGGGGGGGTACGCAGTATTTT.

V usage is TRBV11-2 and J usage is TRBJ2-7; TRBD2 is a possible D gene (6 bases). This CDR3 spans 16 amino acids. Germline V gene data show CDR1 as SGHAT and CDR2 as FQNNGV. Trimming removed 5 bases at V and 6 bases at J, with 23 bases between. CDR3 in amino acids: CASSPNYARGRSEQYF. The CDR3 DNA sequence: TGTGCCAGCAGCCCCAATTATGCCCGGGGGAGGAGCGAGCAGTACTTC. Supplemented by reference TRBV11-2 and TRBJ2-7, the full variable domain reads EAGVAQSPRYKIIEKRQSVAFWCNPISGHATLYWYQQILGQGPKLLIQFQNNGVVDDSQLPKDRFSAERLKGVDSTLKIQPAKLEDSAVYLCASSPNYARGRSEQYFGPGTRLTVT.

CDR3 residues: CASRAEQGGGYEQYF. CDR3 DNA: TGTGCCAGCAGGGCGGAACAGGGTGGGGGTTACGAGCAGTACTTC. The chain links TRBV7-8 to TRBJ2-7, with D possibly TRBD1 on 6 matching bases. The germline V gene encodes CDR1 SGHVS and CDR2 FQNEAQ. The CDR3 is 15 residues long. Trimming removed 6 bases at V and 4 bases at J, with 19 bases between.

This clone was picked up one time. V is TRBV2 and J is TRBJ2-7; TRBD1 might be the D (6 bases). This CDR3 contains 14 residues. V shed 5 bases and J shed 7 bases, with 18 bases lying between them. CDR1 and CDR2 from the germline V gene are SNHLY and FYNNEI. The CDR3 protein is CASSWGHRRGEQYF. The CDR3 DNA sequence: TGTGCCAGCAGTTGGGGACACCGTCGGGGTGAGCAGTACTTC.

The chain recombines TRBV7-7 with TRBJ2-7, with TRBD2 matching 7 bases. The J segment lost 2 bases and the V segment lost 5 bases, leaving 9 bases of the junction unmatched. CDR1 and CDR2 from the germline V gene are SSHAT and FNYEAQ (reference sequence). The CDR3 is made up of 15 amino acids. The CDR3 here is CASSTPALAAYEQYF. The CDR3 DNA sequence: TGTGCCAGCAGCACCCCCGCGCTAGCGGCCTACGAGCAGTACTTC.

V and J are TRBV5-1 and TRBJ2-3, with a weak D call TRBD2 (6 bases). The germline CDR1 and CDR2 sequences are SGHRS and YFSETQ. The CDR3 is 14 residues long. V lost 3 bases, J lost 2 bases, and 10 bases lay in between. The CDR3 loop is CASSWGDATDTQYF. In DNA, the CDR3 is TGCGCCAGCAGCTGGGGGGACGCCACAGATACGCAGTATTTT.

This clone has only a few counts. The V gene is TRBV7-3, the J gene TRBJ2-2; D remains ambiguous. V was pared by 0 bases and J by 6 bases, with 11 bases between. CDR1 and CDR2 (germline): SGHTA, FQGTGA. The CDR3 covers 15 residues. The CDR3 DNA reads as TGTGCCAGCAGCTTAACGGGCAATGTAGCCGGGGAGCTGTTTTTT. Its protein product is CASSLTGNVAGELFF.

The chain uses TRBV4-2 and TRBJ1-1, with 7 bases identical to TRBD1. This CDR3 is built from 15 residues. With 0 bases clipped from V and 1 base from J, the junction kept 2 bases outside the gene matches. Germline assignment: CDR1 LGHNA and CDR2 YNFKEQ. The CDR3 protein is CASSQDRTGNTEAFF. In DNA, the CDR3 is TGTGCCAGCAGCCAAGACCGGACAGGGAACACTGAAGCTTTCTTT.

This rearrangement joins TRBV4-3 to TRBJ2-3; D gene unclear. The germline V gene encodes CDR1 LGHNA and CDR2 YSLEER. CDR3 length: 13 residues. V lost 0 bases, J lost 6 bases, and 7 bases lay in between. The CDR3 region is CASSQDNLDTQYF. The CDR3 DNA is TGCGCCAGCAGCCAAGATAACTTGGATACGCAGTATTTT.

This clone was recorded a few times. This chain uses TRBV28 with TRBJ1-5; 8 bases are shared with TRBD1. V shed 6 bases, J shed 5 bases, and the junction held 3 bases outside the gene matches. The CDR3 is 13 amino acids. The germline V gene encodes CDR1 MDHEN and CDR2 SYDVKM. This CDR3 is CASRGQGYQPQHF. As DNA, the CDR3 is TGTGCCAGCAGAGGACAGGGTTATCAGCCCCAGCATTTT.